The 2 T cell receptor beta chains presented below share a single source sample, sequenced in a study of T cell repertoires in cytomegalovirus infection. Each CDR3 protein gets one entry after TCRdb re-called the reads with MiXCR. This sample carries fewer than 350,000 distinct CDR3 sequences, more than 9% of them seen once, and the ten largest clones take roughly 4.5%. Sequencing was performed on PBMCs. Source of these receptors: a human donor in good health (CMV status not recorded). Some clones in this sample may be carry-over from other donors' samples.

There are many counts of this clonotype. CDR3 sequence reads: CASSPDRGGEGNEQFF. In DNA, the CDR3 is TGTGCCAGCAGCCCGGACAGGGGAGGAGAGGGGAATGAGCAGTTCTTC. The chain combines TRBV7-2 with TRBJ2-1, with TRBD1 matching 9 bases. The CDR3 runs 16 residues. Trimming at V came to 5 bases and at J to 7 bases, leaving 12 bases not matched to a gene. CDR1 is SGHTA, CDR2 FQGNSA, per germline.

This clonotype came up many times. This sequence joins TRBV7-2 and TRBJ1-3; D not certain. V was pared by 2 bases and J by 8 bases, with 13 bases between. CDR3 length: 14 amino acids. CDR1 is SGHTA and CDR2 is FQGNSA in the germline V gene. CDR3 loop: CASSLIGSTDTIYF. In DNA, the CDR3 is TGTGCCAGCAGCTTAATTGGGTCAACAGACACCATATATTTT.